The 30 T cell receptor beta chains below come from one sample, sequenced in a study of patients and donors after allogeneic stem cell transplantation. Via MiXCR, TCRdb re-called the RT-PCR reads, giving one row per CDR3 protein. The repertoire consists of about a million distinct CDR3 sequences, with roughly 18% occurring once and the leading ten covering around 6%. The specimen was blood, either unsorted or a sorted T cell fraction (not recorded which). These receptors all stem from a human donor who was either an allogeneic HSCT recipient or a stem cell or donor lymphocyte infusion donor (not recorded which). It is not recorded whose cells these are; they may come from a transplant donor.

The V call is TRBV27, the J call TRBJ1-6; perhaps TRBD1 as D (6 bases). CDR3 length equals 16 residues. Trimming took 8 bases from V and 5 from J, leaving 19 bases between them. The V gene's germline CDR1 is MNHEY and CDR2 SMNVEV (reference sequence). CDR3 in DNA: TGTGCCAGCCGCACGGCCGGACAGTTGAATAATTCACCCCTCCACTTT. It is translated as CASRTAGQLNNSPLHF.

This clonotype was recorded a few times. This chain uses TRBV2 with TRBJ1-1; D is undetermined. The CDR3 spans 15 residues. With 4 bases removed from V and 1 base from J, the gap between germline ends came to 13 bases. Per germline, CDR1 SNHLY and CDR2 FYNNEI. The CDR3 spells CASSVSRTRNTEAFF. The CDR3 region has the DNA TGTGCCAGCAGTGTATCCAGGACTCGGAACACTGAAGCTTTCTTT.

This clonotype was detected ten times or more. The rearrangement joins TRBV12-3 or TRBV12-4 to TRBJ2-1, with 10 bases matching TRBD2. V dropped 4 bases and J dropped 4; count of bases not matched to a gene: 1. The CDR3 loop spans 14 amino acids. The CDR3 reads CASSWTSGYNEQFF. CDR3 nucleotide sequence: TGTGCCAGCAGTTGGACTAGCGGTTACAATGAGCAGTTCTTC.

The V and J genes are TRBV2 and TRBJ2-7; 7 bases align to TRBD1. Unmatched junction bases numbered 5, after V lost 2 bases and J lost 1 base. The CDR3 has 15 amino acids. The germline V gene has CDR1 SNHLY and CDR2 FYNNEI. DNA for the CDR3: TGTGCCAGCAGTGAAACCGGGGACAGTTCCTACGAGCAGTACTTC. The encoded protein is CASSETGDSSYEQYF.

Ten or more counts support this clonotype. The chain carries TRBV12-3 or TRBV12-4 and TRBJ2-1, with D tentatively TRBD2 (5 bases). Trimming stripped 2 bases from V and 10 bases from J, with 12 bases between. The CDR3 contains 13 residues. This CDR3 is CASSLRVGGEQFF. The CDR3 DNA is TGTGCCAGCAGTTTACGAGTGGGCGGGGAGCAGTTCTTC.

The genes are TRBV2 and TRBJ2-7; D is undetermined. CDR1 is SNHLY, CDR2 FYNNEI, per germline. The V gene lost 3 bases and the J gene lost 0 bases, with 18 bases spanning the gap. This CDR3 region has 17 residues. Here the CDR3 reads CASSDQPSEPSSYEQYF. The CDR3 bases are TGTGCCAGCAGTGACCAACCGTCAGAACCTAGCTCCTACGAGCAGTACTTC.

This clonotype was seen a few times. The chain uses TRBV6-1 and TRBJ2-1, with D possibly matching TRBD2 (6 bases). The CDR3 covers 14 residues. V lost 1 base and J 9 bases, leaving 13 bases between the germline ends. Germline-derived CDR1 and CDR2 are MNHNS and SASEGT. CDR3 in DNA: TGTGCCAGCAGTGAAGGGACTAAGGGCCTTGAGCAGTTCTTC. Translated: CASSEGTKGLEQFF.

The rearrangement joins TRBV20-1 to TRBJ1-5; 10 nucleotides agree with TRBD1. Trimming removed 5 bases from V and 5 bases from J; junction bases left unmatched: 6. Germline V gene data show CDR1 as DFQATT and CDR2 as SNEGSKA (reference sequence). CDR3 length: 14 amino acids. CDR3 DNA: TGCAGTGCTTCCTCCGACAGGGGGCATCAGCCCCAGCATTTT. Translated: CSASSDRGHQPQHF.

As DNA, the CDR3 is TGTGCCAGCAGTGAAGACAGTTACAGGCGGATCACCTTC. This translates into CASSEDSYRRITF. This sequence joins TRBV2 and TRBJ1-2, with D possibly being TRBD1 (5 bases). The CDR3 is made up of 13 amino acids. The V end lost 1 base, the J end lost 13 bases, and 16 bases lay between the germline ends. CDR1 and CDR2 (germline): SNHLY, FYNNEI.

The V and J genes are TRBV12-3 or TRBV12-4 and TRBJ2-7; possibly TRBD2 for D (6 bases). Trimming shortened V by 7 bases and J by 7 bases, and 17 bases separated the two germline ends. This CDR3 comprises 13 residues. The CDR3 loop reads CASTRENSREQYF. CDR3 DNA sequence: TGTGCCAGCACCCGGGAGAATTCTCGGGAGCAGTACTTC.

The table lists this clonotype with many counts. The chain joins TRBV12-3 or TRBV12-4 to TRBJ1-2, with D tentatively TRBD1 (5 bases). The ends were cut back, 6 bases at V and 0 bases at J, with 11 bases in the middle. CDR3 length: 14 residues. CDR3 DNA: TGTGCCAGCAGCTACGACAGACCTAACTATGGCTACACCTTC. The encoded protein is CASSYDRPNYGYTF.

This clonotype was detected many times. The DNA of the CDR3 is TGTGCCAGCAGCCAGGATCCGCTGGCCTACAATGAGCAGTTCTTC. Protein product: CASSQDPLAYNEQFF. J is TRBJ2-1 and V is TRBV3-1; no firm D call. The V gene's germline CDR1 is LGHDT and CDR2 YNNKEL (reference sequence). The CDR3 totals 15 residues. V was clipped by 3 bases and J by 2 bases, with 11 bases between them.

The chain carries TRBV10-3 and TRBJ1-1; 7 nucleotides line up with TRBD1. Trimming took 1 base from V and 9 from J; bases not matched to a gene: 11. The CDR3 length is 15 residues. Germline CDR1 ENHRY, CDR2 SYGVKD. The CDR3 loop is CAISEWVRGQDKAFF. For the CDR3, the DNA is TGTGCCATCAGTGAGTGGGTGAGGGGGCAAGACAAAGCTTTCTTT.

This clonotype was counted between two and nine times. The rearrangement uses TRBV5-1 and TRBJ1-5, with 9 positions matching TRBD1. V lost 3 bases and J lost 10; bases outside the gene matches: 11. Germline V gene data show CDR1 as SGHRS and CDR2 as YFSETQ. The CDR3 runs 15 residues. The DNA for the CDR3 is TGCGCCAGCAGCTCGTCTTGGGACAGGGAGGAACCCCAGCATTTT. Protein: CASSSSWDREEPQHF.

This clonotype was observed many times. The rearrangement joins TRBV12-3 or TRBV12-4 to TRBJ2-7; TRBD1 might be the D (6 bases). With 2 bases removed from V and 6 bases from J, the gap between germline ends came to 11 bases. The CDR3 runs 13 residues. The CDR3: CASSLKGVSEQYF. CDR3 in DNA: TGTGCCAGCAGTTTAAAGGGGGTCTCCGAGCAGTACTTC.

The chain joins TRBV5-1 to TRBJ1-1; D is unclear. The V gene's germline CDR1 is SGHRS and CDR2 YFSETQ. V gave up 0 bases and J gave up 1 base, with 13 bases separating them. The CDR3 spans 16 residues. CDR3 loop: CASSLESQRPNTEAFF. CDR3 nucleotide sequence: TGCGCCAGCAGCTTGGAATCGCAGAGACCGAACACTGAAGCTTTCTTT.

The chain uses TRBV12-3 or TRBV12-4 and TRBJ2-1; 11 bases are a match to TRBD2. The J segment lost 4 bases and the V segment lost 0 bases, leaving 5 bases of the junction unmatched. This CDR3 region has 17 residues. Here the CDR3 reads CASSLARGLADYNEQFF. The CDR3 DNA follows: TGTGCCAGCAGTTTAGCGAGGGGACTAGCGGATTACAATGAGCAGTTCTTC.

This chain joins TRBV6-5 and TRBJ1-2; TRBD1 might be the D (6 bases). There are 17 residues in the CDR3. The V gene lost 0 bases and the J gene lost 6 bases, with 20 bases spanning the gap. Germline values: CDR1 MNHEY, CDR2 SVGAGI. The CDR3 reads CASSYSIGQKTSHGYTF. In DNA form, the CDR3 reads TGTGCCAGCAGTTACTCGATCGGACAGAAGACGAGCCATGGCTACACCTTC.

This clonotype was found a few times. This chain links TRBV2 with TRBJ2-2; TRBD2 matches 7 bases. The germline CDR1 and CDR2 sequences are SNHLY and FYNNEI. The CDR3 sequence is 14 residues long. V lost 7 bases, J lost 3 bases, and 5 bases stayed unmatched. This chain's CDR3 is CASTREGYTGELFF. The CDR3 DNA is TGTGCCAGCACTAGGGAGGGGTACACCGGGGAGCTGTTTTTT.

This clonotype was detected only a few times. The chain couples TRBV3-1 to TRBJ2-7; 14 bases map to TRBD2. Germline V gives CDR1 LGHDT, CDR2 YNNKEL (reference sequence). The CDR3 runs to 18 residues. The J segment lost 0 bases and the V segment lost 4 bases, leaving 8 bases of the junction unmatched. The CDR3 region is CASSPNRGTSGGSYEQYF. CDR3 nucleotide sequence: TGTGCCAGCAGCCCCAACAGAGGGACTAGCGGGGGCTCCTACGAGCAGTACTTC.

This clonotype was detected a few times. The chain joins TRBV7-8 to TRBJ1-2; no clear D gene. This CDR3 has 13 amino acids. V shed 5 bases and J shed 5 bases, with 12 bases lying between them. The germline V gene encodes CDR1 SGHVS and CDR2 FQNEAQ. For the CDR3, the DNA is TGTGCCAGCAGCCCCTCGGAGGGTTATGGCTACACCTTC. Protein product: CASSPSEGYGYTF.

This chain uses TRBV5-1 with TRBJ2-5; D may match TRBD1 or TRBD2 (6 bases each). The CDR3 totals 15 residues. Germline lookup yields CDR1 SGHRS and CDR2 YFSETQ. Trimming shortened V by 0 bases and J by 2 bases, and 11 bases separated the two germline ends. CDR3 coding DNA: TGCGCCAGCAGCTTGGGGGGGGCCGTTCAAGAGACCCAGTACTTC. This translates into CASSLGGAVQETQYF.

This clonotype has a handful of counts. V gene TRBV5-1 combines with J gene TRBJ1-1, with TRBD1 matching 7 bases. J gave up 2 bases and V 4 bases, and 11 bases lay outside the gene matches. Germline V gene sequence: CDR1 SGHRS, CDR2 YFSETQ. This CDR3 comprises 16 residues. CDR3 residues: CASSPGPQGGNTEAFF. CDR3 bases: TGCGCCAGCAGCCCCGGCCCGCAGGGGGGTAACACTGAAGCTTTCTTT.

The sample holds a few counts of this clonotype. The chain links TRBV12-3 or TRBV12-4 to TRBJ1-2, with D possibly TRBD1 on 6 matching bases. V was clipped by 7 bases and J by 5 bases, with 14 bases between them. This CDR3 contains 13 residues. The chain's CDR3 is CASIGGHLYGYTF. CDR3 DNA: TGTGCCAGCATTGGGGGACACCTATATGGCTACACCTTC.

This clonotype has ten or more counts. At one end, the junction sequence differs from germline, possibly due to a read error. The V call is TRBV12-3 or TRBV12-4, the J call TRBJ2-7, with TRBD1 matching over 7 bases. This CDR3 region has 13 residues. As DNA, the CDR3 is TGCGCCAGCAGCTTGACAGGGCCCTACGAGCAGTACTTC. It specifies CASSLTGPYEQYF.

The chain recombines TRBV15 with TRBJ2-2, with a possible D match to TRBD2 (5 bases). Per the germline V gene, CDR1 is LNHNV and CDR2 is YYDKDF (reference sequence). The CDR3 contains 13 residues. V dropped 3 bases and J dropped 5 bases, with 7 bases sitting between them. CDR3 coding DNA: TGTGCCACCAGCAGGAGGGATACCGGGGAGCTGTTTTTT. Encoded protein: CATSRRDTGELFF. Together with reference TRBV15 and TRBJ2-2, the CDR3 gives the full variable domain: DAMVIQNPRYQVTQFGKPVTLSCSQTLNHNVMYWYQQKSSQAPKLLFHYYDKDFNNEADTPDNFQSRRPNTSFCFLDIRSPGLGDTAMYLCATSRRDTGELFFGEGSRLTVL.

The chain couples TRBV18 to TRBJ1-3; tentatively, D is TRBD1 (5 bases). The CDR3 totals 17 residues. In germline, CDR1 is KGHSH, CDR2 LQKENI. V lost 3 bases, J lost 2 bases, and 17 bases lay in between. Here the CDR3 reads CASSPRTARGTGNTIYF. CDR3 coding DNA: TGTGCCAGCTCACCGAGGACGGCGCGGGGGACTGGAAACACCATATATTTT. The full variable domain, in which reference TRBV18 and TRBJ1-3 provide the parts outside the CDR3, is NAGVMQNPRHLVRRRGQEARLRCSPMKGHSHVYWYRQLPEEGLKFMVYLQKENIIDESGMPKERFSAEFPKEGPSILRIQQVVRGDSAAYFCASSPRTARGTGNTIYFGEGSWLTVV.

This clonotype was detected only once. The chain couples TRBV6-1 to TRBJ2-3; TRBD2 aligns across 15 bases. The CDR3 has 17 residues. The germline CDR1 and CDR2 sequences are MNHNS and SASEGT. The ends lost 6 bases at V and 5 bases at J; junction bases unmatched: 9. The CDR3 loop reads CASSWTSGGANGDTQYF. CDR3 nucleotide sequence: TGTGCCAGCAGCTGGACTAGCGGGGGGGCCAATGGAGATACGCAGTATTTT.

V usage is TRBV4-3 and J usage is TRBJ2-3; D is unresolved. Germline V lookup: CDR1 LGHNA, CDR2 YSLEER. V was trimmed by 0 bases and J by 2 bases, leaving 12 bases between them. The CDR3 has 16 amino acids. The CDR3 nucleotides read TGCGCCAGCAGCCAAGAAGGACGTTCCTCCACAGATACGCAGTATTTT. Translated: CASSQEGRSSTDTQYF.

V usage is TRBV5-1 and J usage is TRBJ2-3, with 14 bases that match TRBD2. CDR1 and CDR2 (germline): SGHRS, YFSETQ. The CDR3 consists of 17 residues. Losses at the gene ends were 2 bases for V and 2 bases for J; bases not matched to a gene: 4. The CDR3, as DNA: TGCGCCAGCAGCTTCGGGACTAGCGGGAGCCCCACAGATACGCAGTATTTT. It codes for CASSFGTSGSPTDTQYF.